These T cell receptor beta chains were read from a single sample in a study of glioma-infiltrating T cells after dendritic cell vaccination. Sequenced by immunoSEQ multiplex PCR; TCRdb stores in-frame clones only, minus some. The table records roughly 62,000 clones, roughly 83% of them present only once. The source material was blood, sampled after dendritic cell vaccination. These receptor sequences come from a human donor with glioblastoma. The CDR3 runs from the conserved cysteine through the conserved F or W. Each record gives: J gene, D gene, V gene, clone size, CDR3 DNA, CDR3 protein. A D gene is named only where the DNA matches it firmly. Some rows mark clone size as missing; the rest say once, few, many or name a class of expanded clone.

J gene: TRBJ1-1; D gene: -; V gene: TRBV23-1; clone size: -; CDR3 DNA: TGCGCCAGCAGTCAACCAAGGGCGGGGGACACTGAAGCTTTCTTT; CDR3 protein: CASSQPRAGDTEAFF
J gene: TRBJ2-1; D gene: TRBD1; V gene: TRBV7-3; clone size: -; CDR3 DNA: TGTGCCAGCAGCTCACGGACAGGGAGCTCCTACAATGAGCAGTTCTTC; CDR3 protein: CASSSRTGSSYNEQFF
J gene: TRBJ1-2; D gene: TRBD1; V gene: TRBV29-1; clone size: -; CDR3 DNA: TGCAGCGCCGACCGGAAACAGGGGATGGGGGGCTACACCTTC; CDR3 protein: CSADRKQGMGGYTF
J gene: TRBJ2-7; D gene: TRBD2; V gene: TRBV7-2; clone size: -; CDR3 DNA: TGTGCCAGCAGTTTGGGGGGCGGGGGGTACGAGCAGTACTTC; CDR3 protein: CASSLGGGGYEQYF
J gene: TRBJ2-6; D gene: -; V gene: TRBV9; clone size: -; CDR3 DNA: TGTGCCAGCAGCGTAGACTCTGGGGCCAACGTCCTGACCTTC; CDR3 protein: CASSVDSGANVLTF
J gene: TRBJ2-3; D gene: TRBD2; V gene: TRBV4-1; clone size: -; CDR3 DNA: TGCGCCAGCAGCCAGGGACTAGCGGGGGGCACAGATACGCAGTATTTT; CDR3 protein: CASSQGLAGGTDTQYF
J gene: TRBJ2-7; D gene: TRBD2; V gene: TRBV7-2; clone size: -; CDR3 DNA: TGTGCCAGCAGCTTACGGGCTGGGACTAGCGGCAGATACGAGCAGTACTTC; CDR3 protein: CASSLRAGTSGRYEQYF
J gene: TRBJ2-1; D gene: -; V gene: TRBV7-9; clone size: -; CDR3 DNA: TGTGCCAGCAGCCCCAACGTAGCATACAATGAGCAGTTCTTC; CDR3 protein: CASSPNVAYNEQFF
J gene: TRBJ1-1; D gene: TRBD1; V gene: TRBV7-9; clone size: -; CDR3 DNA: TGTGCCAGCAGCCCTAGACAGGGAGGGAACACTGAAGCTTTCTTT; CDR3 protein: CASSPRQGGNTEAFF
J gene: TRBJ1-3; D gene: -; V gene: TRBV7-9; clone size: -; CDR3 DNA: TGTGCCAGCAGCCTAACGAATGGAAACACCATATATTTT; CDR3 protein: CASSLTNGNTIYF
J gene: TRBJ1-4; D gene: TRBD1; V gene: TRBV4-1; clone size: -; CDR3 DNA: TGCGCCAGCAGCCAATTAGCTGCACAGGGGGGTGAAAAACTGTTTTTT; CDR3 protein: CASSQLAAQGGEKLFF
J gene: TRBJ1-2; D gene: -; V gene: TRBV19; clone size: -; CDR3 DNA: TGTGCCAGTAGCGGAAATCCTTTCACGGGGAGCTACACCTTC; CDR3 protein: CASSGNPFTGSYTF
J gene: TRBJ1-2; D gene: -; V gene: TRBV5-1; clone size: -; CDR3 DNA: TGCGCCAGCAGCTTGGACACGCGGGGCTATGGCTACACCTTC; CDR3 protein: CASSLDTRGYGYTF
J gene: TRBJ1-5; D gene: TRBD1; V gene: TRBV5-4; clone size: -; CDR3 DNA: TGTGCCAGCAGCTTTGGCGGACAGGGGTCGGGTCAGCCCCAGCATTTT; CDR3 protein: CASSFGGQGSGQPQHF
J gene: TRBJ2-1; D gene: TRBD2; V gene: TRBV10-1; clone size: -; CDR3 DNA: TGCGCCAGCTCCCCCGTCGGGGAGGGGCAGCAGTTCTTC; CDR3 protein: CASSPVGEGQQFF
J gene: TRBJ1-2; D gene: -; V gene: TRBV7-9; clone size: -; CDR3 DNA: TGTGCCAGCAGCTTAGATCGAGGTAACTCGTTTGGCTACACCTTC; CDR3 protein: CASSLDRGNSFGYTF
J gene: TRBJ2-5; D gene: TRBD2; V gene: TRBV7-2; clone size: -; CDR3 DNA: TGTGCCAGCAGCTTCTGGGTTAGCGGGGGGCCTAAGGAGACCCAGTACTTC; CDR3 protein: CASSFWVSGGPKETQYF
J gene: TRBJ1-5; D gene: -; V gene: TRBV18; clone size: -; CDR3 DNA: TGTGCCAGCTCACCAACAGCTAACCCGCAGCCCCAGCATTTT; CDR3 protein: CASSPTANPQPQHF
J gene: TRBJ2-5; D gene: -; V gene: TRBV5-1; clone size: -; CDR3 DNA: TGCGCCAGCAGCTTGGACTACGGGGGAGACCAAGAGACCCAGTACTTC; CDR3 protein: CASSLDYGGDQETQYF
J gene: TRBJ2-7; D gene: -; V gene: TRBV30; clone size: -; CDR3 DNA: TGTGCCTGGAGTGGACAGGCCAGGGGCGAGCAGTACTTC; CDR3 protein: CAWSGQARGEQYF
J gene: TRBJ1-4; D gene: -; V gene: TRBV5-4; clone size: few; CDR3 DNA: TGTGCCAGCAGCACCGAGAAGGAGGAAAAACTGTTTTTT; CDR3 protein: CASSTEKEEKLFF
J gene: TRBJ2-5; D gene: TRBD1; V gene: TRBV6-6; clone size: -; CDR3 DNA: TGTGCCAGCACCCGCGACACGGACAGGCCTCGGGAGACCCAGTACTTC; CDR3 protein: CASTRDTDRPRETQYF
J gene: TRBJ1-2; D gene: -; V gene: TRBV5-4; clone size: -; CDR3 DNA: TGTGCCAGCAGCTTCTCCGACACTAACTATGGCTACACCTTC; CDR3 protein: CASSFSDTNYGYTF
J gene: TRBJ2-1; D gene: TRBD2; V gene: TRBV30; clone size: -; CDR3 DNA: TGTGCCTGGAGTCGCGGACTAGCGGGGGAAGCTGAGCAGTTCTTC; CDR3 protein: CAWSRGLAGEAEQFF
J gene: TRBJ2-1; D gene: -; V gene: TRBV21-1; clone size: few; CDR3 DNA: TGTGCCAGCAGCAGGACTCTTCGCTCCTACAATGAGCAGTTCTTC; CDR3 protein: CASSRTLRSYNEQFF
J gene: TRBJ1-5; D gene: -; V gene: TRBV28; clone size: -; CDR3 DNA: TGTGCCAGCAGTGCCGGGGGAGGCGATAGCAATCAGCCCCAGCATTTT; CDR3 protein: CASSAGGGDSNQPQHF
J gene: TRBJ2-7; D gene: TRBD1; V gene: TRBV29-1; clone size: -; CDR3 DNA: TGCAGCGTTGTGGGACAGGAGGCCGAGCAGTACTTC; CDR3 protein: CSVVGQEAEQYF
J gene: TRBJ1-5; D gene: -; V gene: TRBV4-1; clone size: once; CDR3 DNA: TGCGCCAGCAGTTGGACAGACGACGACCAGCCCCAGCATTTT; CDR3 protein: CASSWTDDDQPQHF
J gene: TRBJ1-1; D gene: TRBD1; V gene: TRBV9; clone size: -; CDR3 DNA: TGTGCCAGCAGCCGGGACAGGGACACTGAAGCTTTCTTT; CDR3 protein: CASSRDRDTEAFF
J gene: TRBJ2-1; D gene: -; V gene: TRBV2; clone size: -; CDR3 DNA: TGTGCCAGCAAAAGGACTACCCTCTCCTACAATGAGCAGTTCTTC; CDR3 protein: CASKRTTLSYNEQFF
J gene: TRBJ1-3; D gene: TRBD1; V gene: TRBV5-1; clone size: -; CDR3 DNA: TGCGCCAGCAGCTTGCGGGGACAGGGGATCTCTGGAAACACCATATATTTT; CDR3 protein: CASSLRGQGISGNTIYF
J gene: TRBJ2-2; D gene: -; V gene: TRBV5-1; clone size: few; CDR3 DNA: TGCGCCAGTACCGTCCGGACAGCGGACACCGGGGAGCTGTTTTTT; CDR3 protein: CASTVRTADTGELFF
J gene: TRBJ2-1; D gene: TRBD1; V gene: TRBV27; clone size: -; CDR3 DNA: TGTGCCAGCAGCCGGGACAGGGGGCGGAATGAGCAGTTCTTC; CDR3 protein: CASSRDRGRNEQFF
J gene: TRBJ1-2; D gene: TRBD1; V gene: TRBV7-2; clone size: -; CDR3 DNA: TGTGCCAGCAGCCCGACAGGGCCCGGCTACACCTTC; CDR3 protein: CASSPTGPGYTF
J gene: TRBJ1-6; D gene: -; V gene: TRBV30; clone size: -; CDR3 DNA: TGTGCCTGGAGTCGGGCGGGAGGAGGTAATTCACCCCTCCACTTT; CDR3 protein: CAWSRAGGGNSPLHF
J gene: TRBJ2-7; D gene: TRBD1; V gene: TRBV6-1; clone size: once; CDR3 DNA: TGTGCCAGCAGTGTCGGGACAGGGGGTGAGCAGTACTTC; CDR3 protein: CASSVGTGGEQYF
J gene: TRBJ2-3; D gene: TRBD2; V gene: TRBV19; clone size: -; CDR3 DNA: TGTGCCAGTAGTATAGATTGGGTAGCGGGGGTCACAGATACGCAGTATTTT; CDR3 protein: CASSIDWVAGVTDTQYF
J gene: TRBJ1-5; D gene: -; V gene: TRBV15; clone size: few; CDR3 DNA: TGTGCCACCAGCAAAACTACAGGGTTGGTTCAGCCCCAGCATTTT; CDR3 protein: CATSKTTGLVQPQHF
J gene: TRBJ1-2; D gene: TRBD1; V gene: TRBV19; clone size: -; CDR3 DNA: TGTGCCAGTAGTATATCCCGGGACAGTAACTATGGCTACACCTTC; CDR3 protein: CASSISRDSNYGYTF
J gene: TRBJ2-7; D gene: TRBD1; V gene: TRBV23-1; clone size: once; CDR3 DNA: TGCGCCAGCAGTCGCCCCAGGAAATTAAAGGGACAGAGATACTACGAGCAGTACTTC; CDR3 protein: CASSRPRKLKGQRYYEQYF
J gene: TRBJ2-7; D gene: TRBD1; V gene: TRBV2; clone size: -; CDR3 DNA: TGTGCCAGCAGTGACCCCAGGACAGGGGGCTTATCTTACGAGCAGTACTTC; CDR3 protein: CASSDPRTGGLSYEQYF
J gene: TRBJ2-7; D gene: TRBD2; V gene: TRBV4-1; clone size: -; CDR3 DNA: TGCGCCAGCAGCCAAGGCCGGGGACTAGCGGGGGGATATTCCTACGAGCAGTACTTC; CDR3 protein: CASSQGRGLAGGYSYEQYF
J gene: TRBJ2-7; D gene: TRBD1; V gene: TRBV5-6; clone size: -; CDR3 DNA: TGTGCCAGCAGCCCACGGACAGGGGGTGCCTACGAGCAGTACTTC; CDR3 protein: CASSPRTGGAYEQYF
J gene: TRBJ1-2; D gene: -; V gene: TRBV2; clone size: -; CDR3 DNA: TGTGCCAGCAGGAGGGACACCGCTGACTATGGCTACACCTTC; CDR3 protein: CASRRDTADYGYTF
J gene: TRBJ1-1; D gene: TRBD1; V gene: TRBV5-5; clone size: -; CDR3 DNA: TGTGCCAGCAGGGTGACAGGGGGGAACACTGAAGCTTTCTTT; CDR3 protein: CASRVTGGNTEAFF
J gene: TRBJ2-3; D gene: TRBD2; V gene: TRBV2; clone size: -; CDR3 DNA: TGTGCCAGCAGTGAAGCAATCCGGGGAGGGGGCACAGATACGCAGTATTTT; CDR3 protein: CASSEAIRGGGTDTQYF
J gene: TRBJ2-1; D gene: -; V gene: TRBV5-1; clone size: -; CDR3 DNA: TGCGCCAGCAGCTTGGGAAGGAGTGGGTACAATGAGCAGTTCTTC; CDR3 protein: CASSLGRSGYNEQFF
J gene: TRBJ1-6; D gene: TRBD1; V gene: TRBV9; clone size: -; CDR3 DNA: TGTGCCAGCAGCGTAGATCCAGGGGGCGTCTCTCCCCTCCACTTT; CDR3 protein: CASSVDPGGVSPLHF
J gene: TRBJ1-1; D gene: -; V gene: TRBV4-2; clone size: -; CDR3 DNA: TGTGCCAGCAGCCCCGACAGATCTGAAGCTTTCTTT; CDR3 protein: CASSPDRSEAFF
J gene: TRBJ2-3; D gene: TRBD2; V gene: TRBV6-4; clone size: -; CDR3 DNA: TGTGCCAGCAGGACTAGCGGGGGGATCGCAGATACGCAGTATTTT; CDR3 protein: CASRTSGGIADTQYF
J gene: TRBJ2-3; D gene: TRBD2; V gene: TRBV6-5; clone size: -; CDR3 DNA: TGTGCCAGCAATCGGGGGGGGGCACAAACAGATACGCAGTATTTT; CDR3 protein: CASNRGGAQTDTQYF
J gene: TRBJ1-3; D gene: -; V gene: TRBV30; clone size: once; CDR3 DNA: TGTGCCTGGAGTGTAACCCCCAGGGCTGGAAACACCATATATTTT; CDR3 protein: CAWSVTPRAGNTIYF
J gene: TRBJ2-7; D gene: -; V gene: TRBV7-8; clone size: few; CDR3 DNA: TGTGCCAGCAGCTTAGCGGCAGGTGCATCCGAGCAGTACTTC; CDR3 protein: CASSLAAGASEQYF
J gene: TRBJ2-7; D gene: TRBD1; V gene: TRBV7-6; clone size: -; CDR3 DNA: TGTGCCAGCAGCCCGCGGACAGGGGGCGAAATCGAGCAGTACTTC; CDR3 protein: CASSPRTGGEIEQYF
J gene: TRBJ1-5; D gene: TRBD1; V gene: TRBV30; clone size: few; CDR3 DNA: TGTGCCCTAGACAGGGGAATGAATCAGCCCCAGCATTTT; CDR3 protein: CALDRGMNQPQHF
J gene: TRBJ2-1; D gene: TRBD1; V gene: TRBV7-2; clone size: -; CDR3 DNA: TGTGCCAGCAGCTTTCAGGGGGCTGAGCAGTTCTTC; CDR3 protein: CASSFQGAEQFF
J gene: TRBJ2-5; D gene: TRBD2; V gene: TRBV7-9; clone size: -; CDR3 DNA: TGTGCCAGCAGCTTAGTTGAGCGGGGCAGGGAGACCCAGTACTTC; CDR3 protein: CASSLVERGRETQYF
J gene: TRBJ1-3; D gene: TRBD1; V gene: TRBV29-1; clone size: -; CDR3 DNA: TGCAGCGTTGGACAGGGGGCAGGAAACACCATATATTTT; CDR3 protein: CSVGQGAGNTIYF
J gene: TRBJ1-6; D gene: TRBD1; V gene: TRBV4-2; clone size: -; CDR3 DNA: TGTGCCAGCAGCCAAGTTGGGACAGGGTCTTACTCACCCCTCCACTTT; CDR3 protein: CASSQVGTGSYSPLHF